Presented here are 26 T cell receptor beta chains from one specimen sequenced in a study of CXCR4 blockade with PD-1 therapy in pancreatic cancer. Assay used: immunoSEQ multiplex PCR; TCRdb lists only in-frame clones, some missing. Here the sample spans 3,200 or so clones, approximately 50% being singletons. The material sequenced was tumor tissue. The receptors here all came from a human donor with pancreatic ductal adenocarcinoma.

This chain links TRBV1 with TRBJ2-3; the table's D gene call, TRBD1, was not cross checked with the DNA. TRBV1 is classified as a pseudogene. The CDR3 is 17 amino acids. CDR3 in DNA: TGCGCCAGCAGCCGGGACAGTAAAGGCAGGGTTCCCCATACGCAGTATTTT. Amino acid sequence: CASSRDSKGRVPHTQYF.

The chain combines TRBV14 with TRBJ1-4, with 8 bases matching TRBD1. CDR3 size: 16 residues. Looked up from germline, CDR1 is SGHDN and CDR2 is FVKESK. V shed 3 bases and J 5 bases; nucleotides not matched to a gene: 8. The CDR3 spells CASSHRTGPLNEKLFF. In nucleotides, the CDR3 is TGTGCCAGCAGCCATCGGACAGGGCCGTTAAATGAAAAACTGTTTTTT.

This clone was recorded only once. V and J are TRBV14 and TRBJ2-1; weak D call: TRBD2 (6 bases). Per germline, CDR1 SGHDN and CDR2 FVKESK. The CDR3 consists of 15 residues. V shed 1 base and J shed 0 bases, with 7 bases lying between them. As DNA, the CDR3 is TGTGCCAGCAGCCAAGGCGGGGCCTCCTACAATGAGCAGTTCTTC. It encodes CASSQGGASYNEQFF.

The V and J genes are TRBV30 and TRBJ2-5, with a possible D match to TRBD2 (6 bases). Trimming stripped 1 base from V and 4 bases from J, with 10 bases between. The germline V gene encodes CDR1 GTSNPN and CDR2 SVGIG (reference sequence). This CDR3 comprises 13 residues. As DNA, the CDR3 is TGTGCCTGGAGTGGAGGAGGGAGAGAGACCCAGTACTTC. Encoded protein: CAWSGGGRETQYF. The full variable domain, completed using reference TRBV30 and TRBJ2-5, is SQTIHQWPATLVQPVGSPLSLECTVEGTSNPNLYWYRQAAGRGLQLLFYSVGIGQISSEVPQNLSASRPQDRQFILSSKKLLLSDSGFYLCAWSGGGRETQYFGPGTRLLVL.

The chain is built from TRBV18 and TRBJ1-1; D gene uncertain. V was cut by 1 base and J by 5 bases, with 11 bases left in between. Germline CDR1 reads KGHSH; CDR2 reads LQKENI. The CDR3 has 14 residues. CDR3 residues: CASSPQESRTEAFF. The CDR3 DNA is TGTGCCAGCTCACCACAGGAGTCCCGGACTGAAGCTTTCTTT.

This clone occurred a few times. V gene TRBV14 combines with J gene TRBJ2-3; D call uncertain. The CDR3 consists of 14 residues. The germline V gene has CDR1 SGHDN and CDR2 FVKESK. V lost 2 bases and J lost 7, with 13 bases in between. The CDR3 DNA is TGTGCCAGCAGCCAATTTCAATCAAGCTATACGCAGTATTTT. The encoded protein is CASSQFQSSYTQYF.

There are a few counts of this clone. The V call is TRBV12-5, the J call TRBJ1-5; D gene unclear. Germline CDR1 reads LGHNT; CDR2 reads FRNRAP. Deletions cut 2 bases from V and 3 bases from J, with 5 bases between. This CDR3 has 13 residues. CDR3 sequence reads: CASGLSVNQPQHF. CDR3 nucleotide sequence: TGTGCTAGTGGTTTGAGTGTCAATCAGCCCCAGCATTTT.

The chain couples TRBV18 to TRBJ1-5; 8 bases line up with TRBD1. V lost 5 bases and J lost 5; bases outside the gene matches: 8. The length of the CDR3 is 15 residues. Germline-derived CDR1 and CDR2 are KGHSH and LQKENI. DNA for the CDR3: TGTGCCAGCTCAACTTACAGGGGGGAGGATCAGCCCCAGCATTTT. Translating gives CASSTYRGEDQPQHF.

The CDR3 region is CSGRSRTNEKLFF. DNA for the CDR3: TGCAGCGGTCGGAGTAGAACTAATGAAAAACTGTTTTTT. The rearrangement links TRBV29-1 to TRBJ1-4; D is undetermined. The V end was cut by 7 bases, the J end by 1 base, with 10 bases between. The length of the CDR3 is 13 residues. Germline V gene data show CDR1 as SQVTM and CDR2 as ANQGSEA.

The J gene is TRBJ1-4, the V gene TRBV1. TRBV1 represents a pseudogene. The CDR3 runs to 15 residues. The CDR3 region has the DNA TGCGCCAGCAGCCAAGACGGGGGCGCAGAAGAAAAACTGTTTTTT. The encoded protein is CASSQDGGAEEKLFF.

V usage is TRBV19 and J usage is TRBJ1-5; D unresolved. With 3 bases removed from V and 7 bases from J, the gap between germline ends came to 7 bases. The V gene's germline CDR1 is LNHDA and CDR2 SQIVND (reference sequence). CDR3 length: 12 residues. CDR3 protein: CASSMREQPQHF. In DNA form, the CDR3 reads TGTGCCAGTAGTATGAGGGAGCAGCCCCAGCATTTT. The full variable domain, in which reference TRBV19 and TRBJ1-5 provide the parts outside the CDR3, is DGGITQSPKYLFRKEGQNVTLSCEQNLNHDAMYWYRQDPGQGLRLIYYSQIVNDFQKGDIAEGYSVSREKKESFPLTVTSAQKNPTAFYLCASSMREQPQHFGDGTRLSIL.

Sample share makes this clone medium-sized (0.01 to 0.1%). CDR3 DNA sequence: TGTGCCAGCAGCGTAGCTGGGGGGGCCTATGTCACCGGGGAGCTGTTTTTT. It encodes CASSVAGGAYVTGELFF. V is TRBV9 and J is TRBJ2-2, with D possibly matching TRBD2 (7 bases). The CDR3 runs 17 residues. Per the germline V gene, CDR1 is SGDLS and CDR2 is YYNGEE. V dropped 0 bases and J dropped 4 bases, with 16 bases sitting between them.

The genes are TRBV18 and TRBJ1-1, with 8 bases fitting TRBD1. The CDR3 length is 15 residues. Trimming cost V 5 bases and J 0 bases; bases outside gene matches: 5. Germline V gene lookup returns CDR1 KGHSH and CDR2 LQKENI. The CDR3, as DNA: TGTGCCAGCTCAAGGACAGGGCCGATGAACACTGAAGCTTTCTTT. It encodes CASSRTGPMNTEAFF.

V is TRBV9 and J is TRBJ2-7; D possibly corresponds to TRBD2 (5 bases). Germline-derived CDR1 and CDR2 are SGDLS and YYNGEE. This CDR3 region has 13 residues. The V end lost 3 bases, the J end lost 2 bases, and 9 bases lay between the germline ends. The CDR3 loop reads CASSATGTYEQYF. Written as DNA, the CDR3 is TGTGCCAGCAGCGCAACCGGGACCTACGAGCAGTACTTC.

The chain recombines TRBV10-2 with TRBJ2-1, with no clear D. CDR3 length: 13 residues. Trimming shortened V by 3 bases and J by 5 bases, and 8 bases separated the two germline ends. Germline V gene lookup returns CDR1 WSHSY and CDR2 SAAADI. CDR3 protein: CASSEGLDNEQFF. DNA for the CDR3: TGCGCCAGCAGTGAAGGCTTAGACAATGAGCAGTTCTTC.

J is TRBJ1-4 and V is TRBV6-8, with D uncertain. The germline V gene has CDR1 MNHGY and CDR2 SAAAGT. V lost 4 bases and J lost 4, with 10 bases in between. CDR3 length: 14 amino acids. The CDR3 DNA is TGTGCCAGCAGTTCGTTGGCGGATAATGAAAAACTGTTTTTT. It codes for CASSSLADNEKLFF.

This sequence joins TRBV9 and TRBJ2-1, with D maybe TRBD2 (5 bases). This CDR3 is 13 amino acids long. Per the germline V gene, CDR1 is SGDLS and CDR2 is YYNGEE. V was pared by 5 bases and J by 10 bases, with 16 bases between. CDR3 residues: CASRKDSGPEQFF. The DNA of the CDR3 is TGTGCCAGCAGGAAGGACTCCGGCCCGGAGCAGTTCTTC.

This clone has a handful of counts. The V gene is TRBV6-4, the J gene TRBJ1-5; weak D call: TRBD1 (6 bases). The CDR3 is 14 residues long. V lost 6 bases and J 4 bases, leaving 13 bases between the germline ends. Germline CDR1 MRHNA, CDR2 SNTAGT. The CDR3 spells CASRAQGRNQPQHF. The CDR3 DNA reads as TGTGCCAGCAGAGCACAGGGTAGAAATCAGCCCCAGCATTTT.

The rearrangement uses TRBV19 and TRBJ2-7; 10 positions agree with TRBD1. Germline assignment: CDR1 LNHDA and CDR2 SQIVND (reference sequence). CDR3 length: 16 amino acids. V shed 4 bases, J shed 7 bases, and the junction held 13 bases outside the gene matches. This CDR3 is CASSTGTGATFGEQYF. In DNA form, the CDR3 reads TGTGCCAGTAGTACGGGGACAGGGGCAACTTTCGGGGAGCAGTACTTC.

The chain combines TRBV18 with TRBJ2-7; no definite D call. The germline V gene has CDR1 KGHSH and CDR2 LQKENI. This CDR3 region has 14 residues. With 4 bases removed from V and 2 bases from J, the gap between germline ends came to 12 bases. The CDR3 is CASSLAAGTYEQYF. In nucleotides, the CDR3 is TGTGCCAGCTCACTCGCCGCAGGCACCTACGAGCAGTACTTC.

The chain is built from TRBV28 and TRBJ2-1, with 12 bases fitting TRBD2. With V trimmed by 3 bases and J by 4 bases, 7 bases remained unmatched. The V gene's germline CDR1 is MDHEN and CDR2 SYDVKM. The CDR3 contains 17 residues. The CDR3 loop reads CASSFRGTSGRYNEQFF. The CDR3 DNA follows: TGTGCCAGCAGTTTCCGTGGGACTAGCGGGCGGTACAATGAGCAGTTCTTC. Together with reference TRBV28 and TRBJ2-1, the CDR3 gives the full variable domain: DVKVTQSSRYLVKRTGEKVFLECVQDMDHENMFWYRQDPGLGLRLIYFSYDVKMKEKGDIPEGYSVSREKKERFSLILESASTNQTSMYLCASSFRGTSGRYNEQFFGPGTRLTVL.

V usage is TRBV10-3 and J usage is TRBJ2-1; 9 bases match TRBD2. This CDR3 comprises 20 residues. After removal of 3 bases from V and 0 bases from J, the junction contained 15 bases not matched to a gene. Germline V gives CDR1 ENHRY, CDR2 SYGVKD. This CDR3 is CAISDPWTSVRPSSYNEQFF. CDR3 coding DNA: TGTGCCATCAGTGATCCCTGGACTAGCGTCCGTCCAAGCTCCTACAATGAGCAGTTCTTC.

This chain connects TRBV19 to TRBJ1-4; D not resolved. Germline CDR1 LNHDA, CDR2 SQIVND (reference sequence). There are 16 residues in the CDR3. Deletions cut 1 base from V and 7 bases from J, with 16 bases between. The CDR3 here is CASSIGLNGRGEKLFF. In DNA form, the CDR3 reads TGTGCCAGTAGTATAGGCCTCAACGGGCGCGGTGAAAAACTGTTTTTT. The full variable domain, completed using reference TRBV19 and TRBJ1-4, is DGGITQSPKYLFRKEGQNVTLSCEQNLNHDAMYWYRQDPGQGLRLIYYSQIVNDFQKGDIAEGYSVSREKKESFPLTVTSAQKNPTAFYLCASSIGLNGRGEKLFFGSGTQLSVL.

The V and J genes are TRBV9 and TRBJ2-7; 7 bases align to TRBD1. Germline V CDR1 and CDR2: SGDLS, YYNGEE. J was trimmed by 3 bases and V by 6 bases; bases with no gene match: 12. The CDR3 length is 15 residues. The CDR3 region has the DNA TGTGCCAGCATAGGACAGGCGACCCCTAACTACGAGCAGTACTTC. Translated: CASIGQATPNYEQYF.

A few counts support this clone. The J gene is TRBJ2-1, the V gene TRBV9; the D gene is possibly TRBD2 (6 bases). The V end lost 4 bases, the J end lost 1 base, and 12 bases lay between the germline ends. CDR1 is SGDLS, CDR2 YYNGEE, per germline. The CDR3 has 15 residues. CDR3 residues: CASSLGGTSYNEQFF. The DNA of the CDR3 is TGTGCCAGCAGCTTAGGAGGGACTTCCTACAATGAGCAGTTCTTC.

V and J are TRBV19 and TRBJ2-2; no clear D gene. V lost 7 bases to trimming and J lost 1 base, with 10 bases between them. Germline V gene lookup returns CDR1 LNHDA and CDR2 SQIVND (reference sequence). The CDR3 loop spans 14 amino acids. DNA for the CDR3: TGTGCCAGTACCAGTGGGTTGAACACCGGGGAGCTGTTTTTT. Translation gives CASTSGLNTGELFF.